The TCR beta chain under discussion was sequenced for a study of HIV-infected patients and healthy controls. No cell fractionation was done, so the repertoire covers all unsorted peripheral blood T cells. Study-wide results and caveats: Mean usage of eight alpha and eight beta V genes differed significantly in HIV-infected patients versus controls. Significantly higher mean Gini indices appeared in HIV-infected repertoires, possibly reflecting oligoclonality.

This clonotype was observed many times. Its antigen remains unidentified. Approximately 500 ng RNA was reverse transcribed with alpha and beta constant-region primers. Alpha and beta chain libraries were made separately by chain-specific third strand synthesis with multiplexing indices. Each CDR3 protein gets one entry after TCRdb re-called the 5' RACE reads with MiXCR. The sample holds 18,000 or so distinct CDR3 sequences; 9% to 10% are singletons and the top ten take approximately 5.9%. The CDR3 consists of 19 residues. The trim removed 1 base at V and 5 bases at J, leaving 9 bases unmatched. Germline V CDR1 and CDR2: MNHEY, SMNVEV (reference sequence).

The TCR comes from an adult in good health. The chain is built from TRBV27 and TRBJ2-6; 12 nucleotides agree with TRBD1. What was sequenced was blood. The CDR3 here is CASSLWSGTGGPRANVLTF. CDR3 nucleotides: TGTGCCAGCAGTTTATGGTCTGGGACAGGGGGCCCCCGGGCCAACGTCCTGACTTTC.